These T cell receptor beta chains were read from a single sample in a study of blood T cell repertoires in COVID-19. Produced via immunoSEQ multiplex PCR; TCRdb's table is partial and in-frame only. The sample contains some 150,000 clones, roughly four fifths of which appear only once. Material: peripheral blood. Receptors were obtained from a human donor in a cohort sampled during active COVID-19. Each CDR3 is given without its conserved first and last residue. D genes are given only for firm matches.

ASSLAPQETQY	TRBJ2-5	TRBV19	-
ASSIGQGWFYGYT	TRBJ1-2	TRBV19	-
ASSHGQIEY	TRBJ2-7	TRBV3-1/TRBV3-2	-
ASTPGWTAQVTQY	TRBJ2-5	TRBV5-1	-
ASSEGVRGPYGYT	TRBJ1-2	TRBV6-1	-
ASSRRNPLGDTQY	TRBJ2-3	TRBV19	-
ASRRTGGYEQY	TRBJ2-7	TRBV19	TRBD1
ASSLSPGSYEQY	TRBJ2-7	TRBV27	-
ASSLLRDIENTEAF	TRBJ1-1	TRBV18	-
ASSLVAHADEQF	TRBJ2-1	TRBV28	-
ASSSPEQGSGGYT	TRBJ1-2	TRBV7-9	-
AISERLAASTDTQY	TRBJ2-3	TRBV10-3	-
ASSGQGLLVKQF	TRBJ2-1	TRBV7-9	TRBD2
ASGTSGRRSGELF	TRBJ2-2	TRBV19	TRBD2